The 20 T cell receptor beta chains below all came from one sample that was sequenced in a study of T-cell memory formation after mild COVID-19. TCRdb itself ran the 5' RACE reads through MiXCR, one entry per CDR3 protein. The sample gives hundreds of thousands of distinct CDR3 sequences, nearly 25% of which show up once; around 12% is in the top ten. The specimen was PBMCs or a T cell subset sorted from them (not recorded which). The receptors here all came from an adult woman who had mild COVID-19 (a few samples of this study predate the infection). Cell type and time point are not known.

This clonotype came up many times. The CDR3 loop reads CASSSGGENTEAFF. Written as DNA, the CDR3 is TGCGCCAGCTCCTCCGGCGGAGAGAACACTGAAGCTTTCTTT. This chain links TRBV5-1 with TRBJ1-1; no clear D gene. Trimming removed 7 bases from V and 1 base from J, with 14 bases in between. Germline V gene sequence: CDR1 SGHRS, CDR2 YFSETQ. This CDR3 is built from 14 residues. The full variable domain, with the rest looked up from reference TRBV5-1 and TRBJ1-1, is KAGVTQTPRYLIKTRGQQVTLSCSPISGHRSVSWYQQTPGQGLQFLFEYFSETQRNKGNFPGRFSGRQFSNSRSEMNVSTLELGDSALYLCASSSGGENTEAFFGQGTRLTVV.

The V and J genes are TRBV7-9 and TRBJ2-7; 9 bases fit TRBD2. Germline trimming cut 5 bases from V and 0 bases from J; bases unmatched to any gene: 5. CDR3 length: 15 residues. The V gene's germline CDR1 is SEHNR and CDR2 FQNEAQ (reference sequence). In DNA, the CDR3 is TGTGCCAGCAGCACGGGACTAGCCTCCTCCTACGAGCAGTACTTC. Translating it yields CASSTGLASSYEQYF.

The chain uses TRBV27 and TRBJ2-5; possibly TRBD1 for D (6 bases). Between the trimmed V and J ends, which lost 6 bases and 5 bases, there was a span of 16 bases. The CDR3 spans 14 residues. Looked up from germline, CDR1 is MNHEY and CDR2 is SMNVEV (reference sequence). CDR3 region: CASSPSGVMETQYF. The CDR3 DNA sequence: TGTGCCAGCAGCCCATCAGGGGTAATGGAGACCCAGTACTTC.

In this sample, this clonotype turned up many times. V gene TRBV24-1 combines with J gene TRBJ2-3, with TRBD2 as a possible D gene (5 bases). The length of the CDR3 is 12 residues. Germline CDR1 reads KGHDR; CDR2 reads SFDVKD. V lost 7 bases and J lost 2, with 6 bases in between. The DNA for the CDR3 is TGTGCCACCAGCGGGGACACAGATACGCAGTATTTT. Encoded protein: CATSGDTDTQYF.

J is TRBJ2-5 and V is TRBV18; tentative D call: TRBD1 (5 bases). V lost 4 bases and J 7 bases, leaving 10 bases between the germline ends. Germline values: CDR1 KGHSH, CDR2 LQKENI. The CDR3 loop spans 12 amino acids. The CDR3 loop is CASSQPQGTQYF. The CDR3, as DNA: TGTGCCAGCTCACAACCCCAGGGGACCCAGTACTTC.

V is TRBV24-1 and J is TRBJ2-1, with TRBD2 matching 7 bases. Trimming removed 4 bases from V and 7 bases from J; junction bases left unmatched: 12. This CDR3 is built from 16 residues. Germline assignment: CDR1 KGHDR and CDR2 SFDVKD. The CDR3 nucleotides are TGTGCCACCAGTGACGCGACTAGCAGTTTATTTAATGAGCAGTTCTTC. Translation gives CATSDATSSLFNEQFF.

In its sample, this clonotype was seen many times. V gene TRBV12-3 or TRBV12-4 combines with J gene TRBJ2-1; D remains ambiguous. V was shortened by 5 bases and J by 3 bases, with 5 bases between the two germline ends. The CDR3 totals 12 residues. The CDR3 here is CASSQRYNEQFF. In nucleotides, the CDR3 is TGTGCCAGCAGTCAGCGCTACAATGAGCAGTTCTTC.

This clonotype has a handful of counts. This chain uses TRBV7-9 with TRBJ2-1; 7 nucleotides align to TRBD2. Trimming removed 4 bases from V and 3 bases from J; junction bases left unmatched: 9. Germline V lookup: CDR1 SEHNR, CDR2 FQNEAQ (reference sequence). The CDR3 is 16 amino acids. The CDR3 here is CASSSFGASGYNEQFF. The CDR3, as DNA: TGTGCCAGCAGCTCCTTTGGGGCTAGCGGCTACAATGAGCAGTTCTTC. The whole variable domain, remainder taken from reference TRBV7-9 and TRBJ2-1, is DTGVSQNPRHKITKRGQNVTFRCDPISEHNRLYWYRQTLGQGPEFLTYFQNEAQLEKSRLLSDRFSAERPKGSFSTLEIQRTEQGDSAMYLCASSSFGASGYNEQFFGPGTRLTVL.

This clonotype has a handful of counts. The V gene is TRBV29-1, the J gene TRBJ1-1, with TRBD1 matching 8 bases. J was trimmed by 1 base and V by 4 bases; bases with no gene match: 2. From germline, CDR1 is SQVTM and CDR2 ANQGSEA. CDR3 size: 13 residues. The DNA of the CDR3 is TGCAGCGTTGCTGGACAGGGGAACACTGAAGCTTTCTTT. Protein product: CSVAGQGNTEAFF.

This clonotype has more than one count but fewer than ten. V gene TRBV12-3 or TRBV12-4 combines with J gene TRBJ2-7; D is uncertain. V was trimmed by 4 bases and J by 2 bases, leaving 9 bases between them. The CDR3 covers 13 residues. The CDR3 region has the DNA TGTGCCAGCAGTTGGTACGGACCCTACGAGCAGTACTTC. It specifies CASSWYGPYEQYF.

This clonotype occurred a few times. This sequence joins TRBV7-2 and TRBJ2-2; tentatively, D is TRBD1 (6 bases). The CDR3 has 12 residues. Deletions cut 5 bases from V and 12 bases from J, with 13 bases between. Looked up from germline, CDR1 is SGHTA and CDR2 is FQGNSA. CDR3 sequence reads: CASSGQLDKLFF. In DNA form, the CDR3 reads TGTGCCAGCAGCGGACAGCTCGACAAGCTGTTTTTT.

This clonotype was picked up a small number of times. The rearrangement joins TRBV7-6 to TRBJ1-5; TRBD1 is a possible D gene (5 bases). The CDR3 has 17 residues. Per the germline V gene, CDR1 is SGHVS and CDR2 is FNYEAQ. The V end lost 5 bases, the J end lost 6 bases, and 23 bases lay between the germline ends. For the CDR3, the DNA is TGTGCCAGCAGCGCGGACCTGGGACCTCTCACGGGTCAGCCCCAGCATTTT. Its protein is CASSADLGPLTGQPQHF. Supplemented by reference TRBV7-6 and TRBJ1-5, the full variable domain reads GAGVSQSPRYKVTKRGQDVALRCDPISGHVSLYWYRQALGQGPEFLTYFNYEAQQDKSGLPNDRFSAERPEGSISTLTIQRTEQRDSAMYRCASSADLGPLTGQPQHFGDGTRLSIL.

This chain links TRBV19 with TRBJ2-7, with 7 nucleotides matching TRBD2. Per germline, CDR1 LNHDA and CDR2 SQIVND (reference sequence). Trimming removed 4 bases from V and 7 bases from J; junction bases left unmatched: 16. The CDR3 extends over 16 amino acids. CDR3 in amino acids: CASSTPGSGEPFEQYF. CDR3 sequence (DNA): TGTGCCAGTAGTACCCCGGGGAGCGGGGAGCCGTTTGAGCAGTACTTC.

J is TRBJ2-7 and V is TRBV5-6; D might be TRBD2 (5 bases). This CDR3 is built from 14 residues. V dropped 3 bases and J dropped 3 bases, with 13 bases sitting between them. The germline V gene has CDR1 SGHDT and CDR2 YYEEEE. CDR3 residues: CASSSEQRVYEQYF. CDR3 nucleotide sequence: TGTGCCAGCAGCTCGGAACAGAGGGTCTACGAGCAGTACTTC.

This clonotype was seen only a few times. V usage is TRBV6-1 and J usage is TRBJ2-1; D gene unclear. The ends were cut back, 10 bases at V and 0 bases at J, with 10 bases in the middle. The CDR3 runs to 13 residues. Germline V CDR1 and CDR2: MNHNS, SASEGT. The CDR3 is CAILVSSYNEQFF. In DNA form, the CDR3 reads TGTGCCATCTTGGTAAGCTCCTACAATGAGCAGTTCTTC.

There are a few counts of this clonotype. The rearrangement uses TRBV28 and TRBJ1-5; D unresolved. CDR3 length: 13 amino acids. V was pared by 4 bases and J by 2 bases, with 6 bases between. CDR1 and CDR2 (germline): MDHEN, SYDVKM. This chain's CDR3 is CASSSPGNQPQHF. The CDR3 bases are TGTGCCAGCAGTTCTCCGGGCAATCAGCCCCAGCATTTT.

The V and J genes are TRBV29-1 and TRBJ1-1; a possible D gene is TRBD1 (5 bases). Germline V lookup: CDR1 SQVTM, CDR2 ANQGSEA. Deletions cut 4 bases from V and 0 bases from J, with 9 bases between. The CDR3 is made up of 13 amino acids. CDR3 loop: CSVVAGMNTEAFF. The DNA for the CDR3 is TGCAGCGTTGTAGCAGGGATGAACACTGAAGCTTTCTTT.

V and J are TRBV24-1 and TRBJ2-5; 9 bases map to TRBD2. The CDR3 is 15 amino acids. Germline V lookup: CDR1 KGHDR, CDR2 SFDVKD. The J segment lost 3 bases and the V segment lost 2 bases, leaving 3 bases of the junction unmatched. The CDR3 here is CATSDSGLAEETQYF. The CDR3 bases are TGTGCCACCAGTGATTCGGGACTAGCTGAAGAGACCCAGTACTTC.

In this sample, this clonotype turned up a few times. The CDR3 DNA is TGTGCCAGCAGCGTCGTTGGACAGGGGGTGGAGACCCAGTACTTC. As protein: CASSVVGQGVETQYF. The genes are TRBV9 and TRBJ2-5, with TRBD1 identical over 10 bases. CDR1 SGDLS and CDR2 YYNGEE come from the germline V gene. The CDR3 totals 15 residues. V lost 2 bases, J lost 5 bases, and 6 bases stayed unmatched.

The chain recombines TRBV6-5 with TRBJ2-3; 7 bases line up with TRBD2. J gave up 6 bases and V 5 bases, and 8 bases lay outside the gene matches. Germline CDR1 reads MNHEY; CDR2 reads SVGAGI. The CDR3 has 14 amino acids. The CDR3 DNA reads TGTGCCAGCAGTGCTCTAGCGGCCGTGGATACGCAGTATTTT. It specifies CASSALAAVDTQYF.